The 10 T cell receptor beta chains given below trace back to one sample, sequenced in a study of radiation and T cells in renal cell carcinoma. Only in-frame clones appear in the TCRdb table, and some are missing; sequencing was by immunoSEQ multiplex PCR. Here the sample spans approximately 140,000 clones, about 88% being singletons. Time point described: baseline pretreatment blood. The treatment: 15 Gy SBRT to primary tumor, nephrectomy 4 weeks later. The sample here was blood, taken from a patient whose treatment included radiotherapy and nephrectomy. All receptors derive from a woman in her 70s with renal cell carcinoma.

The chain is built from TRBV6-1 and TRBJ1-2; tentatively, D is TRBD1 (6 bases). The CDR3 runs to 10 residues. Looked up from germline, CDR1 is MNHNS and CDR2 is SASEGT. V lost 11 bases and J lost 12, with 16 bases in between. CDR3 residues: CAGGTGTHTF. The CDR3 region has the DNA TGTGCCGGGGGTACAGGGACCCACACCTTC.

The V gene is TRBV5-8, the J gene TRBJ1-2; TRBD1 is a possible D gene (5 bases). The CDR3 consists of 17 residues. Per germline, CDR1 SGHTS and CDR2 YDEGEE. The ends were cut back, 0 bases at V and 4 bases at J, with 19 bases in the middle. The CDR3, as DNA: TGTGCCAGCAGCTTGGTTGTGGGGCCGACGACTCTCTATGGCTACACCTTC. Translated, it gives CASSLVVGPTTLYGYTF.

This chain connects TRBV4-1 to TRBJ1-6; 7 nucleotides agree with TRBD1. Trimming cost V 4 bases and J 10 bases; bases outside gene matches: 10. The germline V gene encodes CDR1 MGHRA and CDR2 YSYEKL. CDR3 length: 15 residues. Here the CDR3 DNA reads TGCGCCAGCAGCCGAGAAGACAGGGTAGGGTCACCCCTCCACTTT. It yields the protein CASSREDRVGSPLHF.

In its sample, this clone was seen a few times. The gene calls are TRBV6-5 and TRBJ1-1, with 7 positions matching TRBD1. This CDR3 is 13 amino acids long. With 6 bases clipped from V and 3 bases from J, the junction kept 4 bases outside the gene matches. CDR1 is MNHEY, CDR2 SVGAGI, per germline. The CDR3 DNA reads TGTGCCAGCAGACTGGGACAGCACACTGAAGCTTTCTTT. Translation: CASRLGQHTEAFF.

The chain recombines TRBV4-3 with TRBJ1-2, with D uncertain. Trimming removed 0 bases from V and 0 bases from J, with 11 bases in between. This CDR3 is built from 16 residues. Germline assignment: CDR1 LGHNA and CDR2 YSLEER. The DNA for the CDR3 is TGCGCCAGCAGCCAAGATGAGAGGGCCACTAACTATGGCTACACCTTC. It codes for CASSQDERATNYGYTF.

The gene calls are TRBV4-3 and TRBJ1-2; weak D call: TRBD1 (6 bases). Germline-derived CDR1 and CDR2 are LGHNA and YSLEER. CDR3 length equals 15 residues. V lost 0 bases and J lost 2, with 10 bases in between. CDR3 in amino acids: CASSQETGPNYGYTF. The CDR3 DNA sequence: TGCGCCAGCAGCCAAGAGACAGGCCCAAACTATGGCTACACCTTC.

V is TRBV5-1 and J is TRBJ2-5; no reliable D call. The CDR3 is 12 residues long. The germline CDR1 and CDR2 sequences are SGHRS and YFSETQ. V was shortened by 5 bases and J by 1 base, with 6 bases between the two germline ends. The CDR3 region has the DNA TGCGCCAGCAGTAAACCCCAAGAGACCCAGTACTTC. Encoded protein: CASSKPQETQYF.

The chain is built from TRBV12-5 and TRBJ2-7, with D possibly being TRBD1 (6 bases). This CDR3 spans 12 amino acids. V lost 5 bases, J lost 7 bases, and 12 bases lay in between. Germline V CDR1 and CDR2: LGHNT, FRNRAP. The CDR3 is CASGQGQPEQYF. CDR3 DNA: TGTGCTAGTGGTCAAGGACAGCCTGAGCAGTACTTC. The full variable domain, in which reference TRBV12-5 and TRBJ2-7 provide the parts outside the CDR3, is DARVTQTPRHKVTEMGQEVTMRCQPILGHNTVFWYRQTMMQGLELLAYFRNRAPLDDSGMPKDRFSAEMPDATLATLKIQPSEPRDSAVYFCASGQGQPEQYFGPGTRLTVT.

The chain couples TRBV7-2 to TRBJ2-7, with D uncertain. Germline values: CDR1 SGHTA, CDR2 FQGNSA. This CDR3 has 12 amino acids. Trimming stripped 2 bases from V and 3 bases from J, with 5 bases between. The CDR3, as DNA: TGTGCCAGCAGCTTAACTAACTACGAGCAGTACTTC. It codes for CASSLTNYEQYF.

The V and J genes are TRBV19 and TRBJ1-4; D is undetermined. Trimming removed 8 bases at V and 16 bases at J, with 11 bases between. CDR3 length: 9 amino acids. Looked up from germline, CDR1 is LNHDA and CDR2 is SQIVND (reference sequence). CDR3 sequence reads: CASRVRKFF. The CDR3 bases are TGTGCCAGTCGTGTGCGAAAGTTTTTT.